The 8 T cell receptor beta chains in this list originate from one sample, sequenced in a study of T cell responses to AZD1222 COVID-19 vaccine. Sequencing used immunoSEQ multiplex PCR; TCRdb keeps in-frame clones, though not all of them. The data show roughly 100,000 clones, around 90% seen once. The sequencing here drew on peripheral blood, taken on day 0 of AZD1222 vaccination. The receptor set was obtained from an adult in good health.

This clone came up once. The DNA of the CDR3 is TGCAGCGTTTTTAGAGGGACAGGGTCCTACGAGCAGTACTTC. Its translation: CSVFRGTGSYEQYF. The V and J genes are TRBV29-1 and TRBJ2-7, with TRBD1 matching 9 bases. The CDR3 is made up of 14 amino acids. Per the germline V gene, CDR1 is SQVTM and CDR2 is ANQGSEA. The V and J ends lost 5 bases and 1 base, in that order; junction bases with no gene match: 6.

The rearrangement links TRBV7-8 to TRBJ2-1; unclear D gene. The CDR3 runs 12 residues. The germline V gene has CDR1 SGHVS and CDR2 FQNEAQ. V was clipped by 5 bases and J by 9 bases, with 11 bases between them. CDR3 region: CASSPRVSEQFF. In nucleotides, the CDR3 is TGTGCCAGCAGCCCTAGGGTTAGTGAGCAGTTCTTC.

The rearrangement joins TRBV28 to TRBJ1-4, with 7 bases matching TRBD1. Germline V gene sequence: CDR1 MDHEN, CDR2 SYDVKM. The CDR3 covers 15 residues. The J segment lost 3 bases and the V segment lost 1 base, leaving 2 bases of the junction unmatched. The CDR3 nucleotides read TGTGCCAGCAGTTTATCCACAGGGGCTAATGAAAAACTGTTTTTT. Its protein product is CASSLSTGANEKLFF.

This sequence joins TRBV19 and TRBJ1-3; 7 bases align to TRBD1. CDR1 and CDR2 (germline): LNHDA, SQIVND (reference sequence). This CDR3 contains 15 residues. J was trimmed by 4 bases and V by 5 bases; bases with no gene match: 8. The CDR3 sequence is CASSLLQGTGNTIYF. The CDR3 DNA is TGTGCCAGTAGTCTTTTACAGGGGACAGGAAACACCATATATTTT.

V and J are TRBV7-2 and TRBJ2-7; the D gene is possibly TRBD2 (5 bases). Trimming left V 1 base short and J 7 bases short, with 11 bases between. The CDR3 consists of 13 residues. CDR1 is SGHTA and CDR2 is FQGNSA in the germline V gene. CDR3 region: CASSLVPEGEQYF. For the CDR3, the DNA is TGTGCCAGCAGCTTAGTCCCAGAGGGTGAGCAGTACTTC.

A single count supports this clone. V and J are TRBV7-8 and TRBJ1-3; no reliable D call. V was clipped by 4 bases and J by 0 bases, with 7 bases between them. Germline values: CDR1 SGHVS, CDR2 FQNEAQ. The CDR3 extends over 14 amino acids. The CDR3 DNA is TGTGCCAGCAGCTCCGGCCTCTCTGGAAACACCATATATTTT. This sequence encodes CASSSGLSGNTIYF.

This chain connects TRBV5-6 to TRBJ1-5, with unresolved D. The germline V gene has CDR1 SGHDT and CDR2 YYEEEE. Trimming took 0 bases from V and 6 from J, leaving 7 bases between them. The CDR3 sequence is 13 residues long. CDR3 in DNA: TGTGCCAGCAGCTTGGGGAGGGTTCAGCCCCAGCATTTT. It translates to CASSLGRVQPQHF.

The gene calls are TRBV6-2 or TRBV6-3 and TRBJ1-2, with TRBD1 matching 7 bases. Germline loops: CDR1 MNHEY, CDR2 SVGEGT. The ends lost 6 bases at V and 0 bases at J; junction bases unmatched: 10. The CDR3 has 16 amino acids. CDR3 loop: CASSPRDSYSNYGYTF. The CDR3 nucleotides read TGTGCCAGCAGCCCTCGGGACAGCTATTCTAACTATGGCTACACCTTC.